A single T cell receptor beta chain is shown here with its context. The antigen is not known. This sample is drawn from a study of CD8 T cells in Susac syndrome. Study-level results: The study conceded that relatively few individuals underwent its TCR sequencing and HLA analysis.

The RNA input was about 0.5 to 1 ug, and it was reverse transcribed with random hexamers. TCRdb passed the immunoSEQ multiplex PCR reads through MiXCR, listing each CDR3 protein once. Counted here are some 120,000 distinct CDR3 sequences, 85% to 95% occurring once; the ten biggest clones make up roughly 0.32%. The sequencing sample was made of CD8+ T cells from PBMCs. The clonotype was recovered from a human donor with multiple sclerosis.

The DNA of the CDR3 is TGTGCCAGCAGCCAAGTAGGCACAGGGGGCGGCACTGAAGCTTTCTTT. It is translated as CASSQVGTGGGTEAFF. The genes are TRBV14 and TRBJ1-1, with TRBD1 identical over 9 bases. CDR1 and CDR2 (germline): SGHDN, FVKESK. CDR3 size: 16 residues. The ends lost 1 base at V and 4 bases at J; junction bases unmatched: 7.